One and the same sample provided the 15 T cell receptor beta chains below, sequenced in a study of blood T cell repertoires in COVID-19. Clones were read by immunoSEQ multiplex PCR, and TCRdb kept only the in-frame ones, dropping some. The sample has 95,000 to 150,000 clones; 92% are singletons. The sample was peripheral blood. The receptors originated from a man aged 50-60 years with COVID-19, enrolled during active disease.

The J gene is TRBJ2-1, the V gene TRBV4-1; D remains ambiguous. Trimming took 1 base from V and 7 from J, leaving 8 bases between them. This CDR3 is 13 amino acids long. The germline V gene has CDR1 MGHRA and CDR2 YSYEKL. The CDR3 nucleotides read TGCGCCAGCAGCCAAGTGTTTCTAAATGAGCAGTTCTTC. This gives the protein CASSQVFLNEQFF.

The chain employs TRBV11-2 and TRBJ2-1, with TRBD2 matching over 11 bases. V shed 3 bases and J 4 bases; nucleotides not matched to a gene: 5. Germline-derived CDR1 and CDR2 are SGHAT and FQNNGV. The CDR3 totals 16 residues. CDR3: CASSFTSGSRYNEQFF. In nucleotides, the CDR3 is TGTGCCAGCAGCTTCACTAGCGGGAGCCGTTACAATGAGCAGTTCTTC.

Only a few counts were recorded for this clone. The chain has TRBV2 and TRBJ2-5, with D tentatively TRBD2 (5 bases). The V gene's germline CDR1 is SNHLY and CDR2 FYNNEI. The CDR3 loop spans 12 amino acids. Trimming took 7 bases from V and 4 from J, leaving 10 bases between them. The CDR3 here is CASNQAGETQYF. The CDR3 DNA reads as TGTGCCAGCAACCAGGCGGGAGAGACCCAGTACTTC.

V gene TRBV19 combines with J gene TRBJ2-7; 15 nucleotides align to TRBD2. V shed 5 bases, J shed 2 bases, and the junction held 4 bases outside the gene matches. The germline CDR1 and CDR2 sequences are LNHDA and SQIVND (reference sequence). The length of the CDR3 is 16 residues. The CDR3 coding sequence is TGTGCCAGTAGTGTCGGACTAGCGGGAGGGCCCTACGAGCAGTACTTC. Protein: CASSVGLAGGPYEQYF.

As to this clone: The identical CDR3 is also encoded by other nucleotide sequences in the sample. This sequence joins TRBV5-1 and TRBJ1-4; D unclear. This CDR3 has 15 amino acids. Germline V CDR1 and CDR2: SGHRS, YFSETQ. V was cut by 4 bases and J by 0 bases, with 10 bases left in between. The CDR3 is CASSPLGATNEKLFF. CDR3 nucleotides: TGCGCCAGCAGCCCCCTAGGTGCAACTAATGAAAAACTGTTTTTT.

The chain recombines TRBV5-1 with TRBJ2-1; 7 bases are a match to TRBD1. CDR3 length: 16 residues. Germline values: CDR1 SGHRS, CDR2 YFSETQ. V lost 0 bases to trimming and J lost 0 bases; unmatched junction nucleotides: 3. The DNA of the CDR3 is TGCGCCAGCAGCTTGGGGACAGGATTCTCCTACAATGAGCAGTTCTTC. Encoded protein: CASSLGTGFSYNEQFF.

The genes are TRBV18 and TRBJ2-5; tentatively, D is TRBD2 (6 bases). V shed 6 bases and J shed 3 bases, with 17 bases lying between them. The V gene's germline CDR1 is KGHSH and CDR2 LQKENI. The CDR3 loop spans 15 amino acids. The CDR3 bases are TGTGCCAGCTCTACATTCGTAGCGGAGAAAGAGACCCAGTACTTC. It yields the protein CASSTFVAEKETQYF.

The chain combines TRBV7-3 with TRBJ2-3; 9 bases are shared with TRBD2. Germline V lookup: CDR1 SGHTA, CDR2 FQGTGA. The CDR3 spans 13 residues. V lost 4 bases, J lost 5 bases, and 1 base stayed unmatched. The CDR3 reads CASSSLAGDTQYF. DNA of the CDR3: TGTGCCAGCAGCTCACTAGCGGGAGATACGCAGTATTTT.

The chain is built from TRBV11-3 and TRBJ2-7; 7 bases are a match to TRBD1. With 5 bases clipped from V and 6 bases from J, the junction kept 10 bases outside the gene matches. The CDR3 length is 14 residues. CDR1 and CDR2 from the germline V gene are SGHNT and YENEEA. This CDR3 reads CASSPHNSGGEQYF. The CDR3 region has the DNA TGTGCCAGCAGCCCTCACAACTCAGGGGGCGAGCAGTACTTC.

The chain recombines TRBV28 with TRBJ2-3, with 10 positions matching TRBD2. V lost 3 bases and J lost 1; bases outside the gene matches: 13. This CDR3 has 19 residues. CDR1 MDHEN and CDR2 SYDVKM come from the germline V gene. Here the CDR3 DNA reads TGTGCCAGCAGTTTGGAGACAGGATTAGGACTAGCGGGCACAGATACGCAGTATTTT. Encoded protein: CASSLETGLGLAGTDTQYF.

The V call is TRBV6-5, the J call TRBJ2-4; 7 bases are a match to TRBD1. V dropped 6 bases and J dropped 5; count of bases not matched to a gene: 4. Germline V gene data show CDR1 as MNHEY and CDR2 as SVGAGI. The length of the CDR3 is 13 residues. The CDR3 DNA is TGTGCCAGCAGGGCGACAGGGCAAAACATTCAGTACTTC. Protein sequence: CASRATGQNIQYF.

This clone showed up just once. CDR3 residues: CAWSPQGNQPQHF. The CDR3 DNA is TGTGCCTGGAGTCCTCAGGGAAATCAGCCCCAGCATTTT. The chain couples TRBV30 to TRBJ1-5; weak D call: TRBD1 (5 bases). The V gene lost 2 bases and the J gene lost 4 bases, with 9 bases spanning the gap. From germline, CDR1 is GTSNPN and CDR2 SVGIG (reference sequence). The CDR3 length is 13 residues.

The chain has TRBV29-1 and TRBJ2-7, with 7 bases identical to TRBD2. The CDR3 extends over 15 amino acids. From germline, CDR1 is SQVTM and CDR2 ANQGSEA. The J segment lost 0 bases and the V segment lost 3 bases, leaving 8 bases of the junction unmatched. Written as DNA, the CDR3 is TGCAGCGTTGAGAACCCAGCGGGATCCTCCTACGAGCAGTACTTC. This encodes CSVENPAGSSYEQYF.

In DNA form, the CDR3 reads TGTGCCAGCAGCTTCCCTTCCGGGGGGGGGCCCCTCCACTTT. Protein: CASSFPSGGGPLHF. The rearrangement links TRBV7-8 to TRBJ1-6, with D possibly TRBD1 on 5 matching bases. There are 14 residues in the CDR3. Trimming took 3 bases from V and 13 from J, leaving 16 bases between them. The germline gives CDR1 SGHVS, CDR2 FQNEAQ. The whole variable domain, remainder taken from reference TRBV7-8 and TRBJ1-6, is GAGVSQSPRYKVAKRGQDVALRCDPISGHVSLFWYQQALGQGPEFLTYFQNEAQLDKSGLPSDRFFAERPEGSVSTLKIQRTQQEDSAVYLCASSFPSGGGPLHFGNGTRLTVT.

The rearrangement joins TRBV15 to TRBJ2-7; 12 bases map to TRBD2. The trim removed 0 bases at V and 3 bases at J, leaving 9 bases unmatched. CDR1 LNHNV and CDR2 YYDKDF come from the germline V gene (reference sequence). This CDR3 spans 18 amino acids. This CDR3 reads CATSREPRTSGTIYEQYV. The CDR3 nucleotides read TGTGCCACCAGCAGAGAACCTCGGACTAGCGGGACTATCTACGAGCAGTACGTC.